This T cell receptor beta chain was documented in a study of T-cell memory formation after mild COVID-19. Study in general: For the most part, TCR clusters were specific to one donor.

This clonotype was picked up a small number of times. Antigen unknown. TCRdb ran MiXCR on the 5' RACE reads and lists one entry per CDR3 protein. Altogether roughly 300,000 distinct CDR3 sequences are present, around 16% being singletons, with the ten largest covering about 23%. Trimming left V 0 bases short and J 4 bases short, with 9 bases between. Germline CDR1 reads SQVTM; CDR2 reads ANQGSEA. This CDR3 comprises 13 residues. Whole-study results and caveats: For second-wave clones that peaked at day 37, SARS-CoV-2 specificity went unverified.

The specimen sequenced was PBMCs or a T cell subset sorted from them (not recorded which). The rearrangement uses TRBV29-1 and TRBJ1-2, with TRBD1 as a possible D gene (5 bases). This receptor was taken from a man between 18 and 35 years old who had mild COVID-19 (a few samples of this study predate the infection). Cell type and time point are not known. CDR3 amino acids: CSVEEGVVYGYTF. The CDR3 DNA sequence: TGCAGCGTTGAAGAAGGGGTAGTCTATGGCTACACCTTC.